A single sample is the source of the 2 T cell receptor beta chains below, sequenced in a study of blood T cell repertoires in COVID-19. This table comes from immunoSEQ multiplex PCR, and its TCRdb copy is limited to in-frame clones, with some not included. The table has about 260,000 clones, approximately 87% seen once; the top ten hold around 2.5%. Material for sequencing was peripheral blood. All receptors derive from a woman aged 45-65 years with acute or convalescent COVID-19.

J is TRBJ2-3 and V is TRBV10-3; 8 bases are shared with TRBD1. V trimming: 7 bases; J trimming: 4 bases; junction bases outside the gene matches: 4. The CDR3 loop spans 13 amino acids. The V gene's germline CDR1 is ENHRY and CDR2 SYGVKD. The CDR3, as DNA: TGTGCCATCATGGGGACAGGCTCAGATACGCAGTATTTT. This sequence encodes CAIMGTGSDTQYF.

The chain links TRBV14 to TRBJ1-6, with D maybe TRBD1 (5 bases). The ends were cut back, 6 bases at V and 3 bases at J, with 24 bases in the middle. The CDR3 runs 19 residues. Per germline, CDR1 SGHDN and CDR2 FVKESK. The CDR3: CASRDPRDFPRNYNSPLHF. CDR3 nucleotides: TGTGCCAGCAGAGACCCCCGGGACTTTCCCCGTAACTATAATTCACCCCTCCACTTT. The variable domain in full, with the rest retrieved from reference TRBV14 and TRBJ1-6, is EAGVTQFPSHSVIEKGQTVTLRCDPISGHDNLYWYRRVMGKEIKFLLHFVKESKQDESGMPNNRFLAERTGGTYSTLKVQPAELEDSGVYFCASRDPRDFPRNYNSPLHFGNGTRLTVT.